The 25 T cell receptor beta chains below all came from one sample that was sequenced in a study of blood T cell repertoires in COVID-19. Some clones are missing from TCRdb's copy, which holds only in-frame ones; the method was immunoSEQ multiplex PCR. The sample carries nearly 15,000 clones, 70% to 90% recorded once. Specimen: peripheral blood. These TCRs come from a human donor in a cohort sampled during active COVID-19.

The gene calls are TRBV5-4 and TRBJ2-3; 12 positions agree with TRBD2. From germline, CDR1 is SGHNT and CDR2 YYREEE (reference sequence). The CDR3 is 18 residues long. The V gene end was trimmed by 0 bases and the J gene end by 0 bases; junction bases not matched to a gene: 5. CDR3 residues: CASSLGLAGEGSTDTQYF. CDR3 in DNA: TGTGCCAGCAGCTTGGGACTAGCGGGAGAAGGGAGCACAGATACGCAGTATTTT.

V is TRBV7-8 and J is TRBJ2-1, with 11 bases lining up with TRBD2. CDR1 and CDR2 from the germline V gene are SGHVS and FQNEAQ. CDR3 length: 19 amino acids. V lost 3 bases, J lost 0 bases, and 10 bases stayed unmatched. The CDR3 DNA reads as TGTGCCAGCAGCTTGCGCCTAAGACTAGCGGGGAGCTCCTACAATGAGCAGTTCTTC. As protein: CASSLRLRLAGSSYNEQFF.

V and J are TRBV3-1 (or the pseudogene TRBV3-2) and TRBJ2-1; 9 positions agree with TRBD2. The germline CDR1 and CDR2 sequences are LGHDT and YNNKEL (reference sequence). The CDR3 runs 16 residues. The ends lost 4 bases at V and 4 bases at J; junction bases unmatched: 8. This chain's CDR3 is CASSRRAGGGYNEQFF. CDR3 coding DNA: TGTGCCAGCAGCCGGAGAGCGGGAGGTGGTTACAATGAGCAGTTCTTC.

The chain joins TRBV3-1 (or the pseudogene TRBV3-2) to TRBJ1-3, with D unclear. Trimming took 1 base from V and 2 from J, leaving 9 bases between them. This CDR3 has 15 amino acids. CDR1 and CDR2 (germline): LGHDT, YNNKEL (reference sequence). The CDR3, as DNA: TGTGCCAGCAGCCAAGTGAACAGAGCTGGAAACACCATATATTTT. Translated, it gives CASSQVNRAGNTIYF.

In its sample, this clone was seen once. The chain couples TRBV9 to TRBJ2-1; 11 nucleotides match TRBD2. V was pared by 4 bases and J by 9 bases, with 6 bases of the junction left unmatched. Germline V gives CDR1 SGDLS, CDR2 YYNGEE. The CDR3 loop spans 14 amino acids. The CDR3 here is CASSRTSGRGEQFF. For the CDR3, the DNA is TGTGCCAGCAGCCGGACTAGCGGGCGGGGTGAGCAGTTCTTC.

Worth noting for this clone: Compared with germline, one end of the junction differs, possibly owing to a read error. This chain joins TRBV7-7 and TRBJ2-1; 8 nucleotides align to TRBD2. The CDR3 totals 15 residues. Germline assignment: CDR1 SSHAT and CDR2 FNYEAQ (reference sequence). The CDR3 DNA reads TGTGCTAGCAGCTTAGACCCGGGAGGGATCGATGAGCAGTTCTTC. Amino acids: CASSLDPGGIDEQFF.

DNA of the CDR3: TGTGCCAGCAGTCCCGACAGGGTTGAAAAACTGTTTTTT. Translated: CASSPDRVEKLFF. The chain couples TRBV6-5 to TRBJ1-4, with 7 bases that match TRBD1. V shed 5 bases and J 7 bases; nucleotides not matched to a gene: 4. Germline lookup yields CDR1 MNHEY and CDR2 SVGAGI. The CDR3 loop spans 13 amino acids.

The chain couples TRBV19 to TRBJ1-2; 10 bases match TRBD1. This CDR3 comprises 16 residues. Germline lookup yields CDR1 LNHDA and CDR2 SQIVND (reference sequence). J gave up 4 bases and V 5 bases, and 10 bases lay outside the gene matches. CDR3 DNA: TGTGCCAGTAGTGCGGGACAGGGGTTCTCTAGCTATGGCTACACCTTC. Encoded protein: CASSAGQGFSSYGYTF. Full variable domain (rest looked up from reference TRBV19 and TRBJ1-2): DGGITQSPKYLFRKEGQNVTLSCEQNLNHDAMYWYRQDPGQGLRLIYYSQIVNDFQKGDIAEGYSVSREKKESFPLTVTSAQKNPTAFYLCASSAGQGFSSYGYTFGSGTRLTVV.

The CDR3 coding sequence is TGTGCCAGCAGTCCTCAAGAGACCCAGTACTTC. This codes for CASSPQETQYF. The chain recombines TRBV6-6 with TRBJ2-5; no firm D call. Germline V CDR1 and CDR2: MNHNY, SVGAGI (reference sequence). CDR3 length: 11 amino acids. V was pared by 5 bases and J by 2 bases, with 3 bases between.

The rearrangement links TRBV29-1 to TRBJ2-5, with TRBD1 matching 8 bases. This CDR3 has 14 amino acids. Germline loops: CDR1 SQVTM, CDR2 ANQGSEA. Trimming removed 5 bases from V and 4 bases from J; junction bases left unmatched: 9. CDR3: CSVSSPDRGETQYF. Written as DNA, the CDR3 is TGCAGCGTTTCAAGTCCTGACAGGGGAGAGACCCAGTACTTC.

This clone was counted a few times. The chain couples TRBV19 to TRBJ1-5, with D possibly being TRBD1 (5 bases). The germline V gene encodes CDR1 LNHDA and CDR2 SQIVND (reference sequence). Trimming left V 5 bases short and J 5 bases short, with 10 bases between. CDR3 length equals 13 residues. CDR3 sequence (DNA): TGTGCCAGTAGTCGTGACAGATATCAGCCCCAGCATTTT. Its protein product is CASSRDRYQPQHF.

V gene TRBV19 combines with J gene TRBJ2-7; TRBD1 matches at 10 bases. Trimming at V came to 5 bases and at J to 2 bases, leaving 6 bases not matched to a gene. CDR1 and CDR2 (germline): LNHDA, SQIVND (reference sequence). The CDR3 has 15 amino acids. The CDR3 is CASSYRDRGPYEQYF. CDR3 sequence (DNA): TGTGCCAGTAGTTACCGGGACAGGGGCCCCTACGAGCAGTACTTC.

V is TRBV5-1 and J is TRBJ2-1; TRBD2 matches 10 bases. In germline, CDR1 is SGHRS, CDR2 YFSETQ. Trimming took 0 bases from V and 4 from J; bases not matched to a gene: 4. The CDR3 spans 16 residues. The DNA for the CDR3 is TGCGCCAGCAGCTTGGCCAGCGGGAGGGGTTACAATGAGCAGTTCTTC. Translating gives CASSLASGRGYNEQFF.

This chain links TRBV6-1 with TRBJ2-1, with 8 bases fitting TRBD1. CDR1 and CDR2 (germline): MNHNS, SASEGT. V was clipped by 2 bases and J by 9 bases; unmatched bases: 9. This CDR3 has 15 amino acids. CDR3: CASSEFSQGAFEQFF. The CDR3 DNA follows: TGTGCCAGCAGTGAATTTTCGCAGGGGGCATTTGAGCAGTTCTTC.

The chain couples TRBV19 to TRBJ2-7; 11 bases map to TRBD1. Germline CDR1 LNHDA, CDR2 SQIVND (reference sequence). The trim removed 6 bases at V and 1 base at J, leaving 5 bases unmatched. This CDR3 is built from 15 residues. The CDR3 DNA reads as TGTGCCAGTAGGGACAGGGGGCCCTATTCCTACGAGCAGTACTTC. It is translated as CASRDRGPYSYEQYF.

The V gene is TRBV4-1, the J gene TRBJ2-3; D remains unclear. This CDR3 comprises 15 residues. The germline gives CDR1 MGHRA, CDR2 YSYEKL. V was trimmed by 0 bases and J by 2 bases, leaving 9 bases between them. The CDR3 sequence is CASSQDLGPTDTQYF. As DNA, the CDR3 is TGCGCCAGCAGCCAAGATCTGGGCCCCACAGATACGCAGTATTTT.

V usage is TRBV7-9 and J usage is TRBJ2-5; no firm D call. CDR3 length equals 13 residues. V was trimmed by 2 bases and J by 4 bases, leaving 8 bases between them. Germline CDR1 is SEHNR and CDR2 is FQNEAQ (reference sequence). The CDR3 DNA sequence: TGTGCCAGCAGCTTATTCTCTCGAGAGACCCAGTACTTC. It encodes CASSLFSRETQYF.

This rearrangement joins TRBV5-1 to TRBJ2-1; 7 bases are a match to TRBD1. After removal of 2 bases from V and 2 bases from J, the junction contained 4 bases not matched to a gene. The V gene's germline CDR1 is SGHRS and CDR2 YFSETQ. This CDR3 contains 15 residues. The CDR3 sequence is CASSFDRVTYNEQFF. CDR3 in DNA: TGCGCCAGCAGCTTCGACAGGGTTACCTACAATGAGCAGTTCTTC.

The chain employs TRBV4-2 and TRBJ2-1, with D perhaps TRBD2 (5 bases). Germline lookup yields CDR1 LGHNA and CDR2 YNFKEQ. The CDR3 has 14 residues. V was shortened by 1 base and J by 8 bases, with 12 bases between the two germline ends. CDR3 DNA sequence: TGTGCCAGCAGCCAAGGATACGGGAACGATGAGCAGTTCTTC. Protein sequence: CASSQGYGNDEQFF.

V is TRBV29-1 and J is TRBJ2-3; 7 bases line up with TRBD1. V lost 1 base to trimming and J lost 1 base; unmatched junction nucleotides: 2. The CDR3 consists of 14 residues. Germline V lookup: CDR1 SQVTM, CDR2 ANQGSEA. DNA for the CDR3: TGCAGCGTTGAAGTCGGACAGGGCACAGATACGCAGTATTTT. Amino acid sequence: CSVEVGQGTDTQYF.

The gene calls are TRBV20-1 and TRBJ1-2; D gene ambiguous. This CDR3 is built from 11 residues. CDR1 is DFQATT and CDR2 is SNEGSKA in the germline V gene (reference sequence). V was trimmed by 2 bases and J by 11 bases, leaving 12 bases between them. The CDR3 DNA reads as TGCAGTGCTAGAAGCCAGGCCGTGTACACCTTC. Its protein is CSARSQAVYTF.

The chain couples TRBV3-1 (or the pseudogene TRBV3-2) to TRBJ1-2; 8 bases align to TRBD1. Losses at the gene ends were 2 bases for V and 4 bases for J; bases not matched to a gene: 3. Per the germline V gene, CDR1 is LGHDT and CDR2 is YNNKEL (reference sequence). The CDR3 length is 14 residues. The CDR3 is CASSQMTGAYGYTF. The DNA for the CDR3 is TGTGCCAGCAGCCAAATGACAGGGGCCTATGGCTACACCTTC.

The V call is TRBV4-2, the J call TRBJ2-7, with D possibly matching TRBD1 (5 bases). Germline V lookup: CDR1 LGHNA, CDR2 YNFKEQ. The CDR3 consists of 14 residues. V was clipped by 1 base and J by 3 bases, with 10 bases between them. The CDR3 DNA sequence: TGTGCCAGCAGCCAAGCGGACACTCACTACGAGCAGTACTTC. Translation: CASSQADTHYEQYF.

The J gene is TRBJ1-5, the V gene TRBV18, with 11 bases fitting TRBD1. With 5 bases clipped from V and 10 bases from J, the junction kept 4 bases outside the gene matches. This CDR3 region has 13 residues. Germline CDR1 and CDR2: KGHSH and LQKENI. In DNA form, the CDR3 reads TGTGCCAGCTCAACCGGGACAGGGGGACCCCAGCATTTT. It codes for CASSTGTGGPQHF.

The rearrangement uses TRBV7-2 and TRBJ2-1; D may be TRBD2 (6 bases). Deletions cut 6 bases from V and 15 bases from J, with 24 bases between. CDR3 length: 14 amino acids. Looked up from germline, CDR1 is SGHTA and CDR2 is FQGNSA. The CDR3 region has the DNA TGTGCCAGCAGTTCCAGCCCGGGGGTACCGCGGTCGTTCTTC. It translates to CASSSSPGVPRSFF. Filled out from reference TRBV7-2 and TRBJ2-1, the complete variable domain reads GAGVSQSPSNKVTEKGKDVELRCDPISGHTALYWYRQSLGQGLEFLIYFQGNSAPDKSGLPSDRFSAERTGGSVSTLTIQRTQQEDSAVYLCASSSSPGVPRSFFGPGTRLTVL.